The T cell receptor (beta chain) described here comes from a study (dated by TCRdb to between 2015 and 2017). About the investigation overall: The study examined whether tumor-infiltrating Tregs in breast cancer are drawn from blood Tregs or arise in situ by conversion from other CD4+ T cell subsets. General findings and caveats noted by the study authors: The validation in the larger cohort was limited to a single TCR beta V-J rearrangement instead of whole repertoires. The TCR alpha and beta sequences of tumor-infiltrating Tregs showed the greatest overlap with tumor naive CD4+ T cells, followed by blood naive CD4+ T cells. Tumor memory CD4+ T cell TCR gene usage was found to cluster with blood and lymph node memory CD4+ cells and with lymph node naive CD4+ cells.

To note about this clonotype: The clone's antigen remains unknown. Per-nucleotide qualities are absent, and no much larger clonotype sits a single base away.

Full-length TCR variable regions were amplified by 5' RACE PCR with constant-region reverse primers, and semi-nested PCR with Nested Universal Primer A was subsequently performed. Using the ReliaPrep RNA Cell Miniprep System, total RNA was extracted, and the SMARTer RACE 5'/3' Kit was then used to reverse transcribe the RNA into 5'RACE-ready cDNA. Multiplex adaptors were used to barcode the full-length TCR alpha and beta libraries, which were then sequenced on an Illumina MiSeq. The authors processed their data as follows. For each of nine subset-tissue groups, sequencing data from the five patients were pooled, and the groups were compared by unsupervised clustering of TCR gene usage. Repertoire similarity was calculated with the Morisita-Horn index, weighting shared sequences by their contribution to each repertoire. The public reads were quality trimmed at Q25 with fastp and then assembled into clones with MiXCR by TCRdb, keeping productive beta chains. Each entry merges the rows of one CDR3 protein and shows their most common DNA and genes. TCRdb, rather than the study authors, made the V and J calls. This sample holds about 5,900 distinct CDR3 sequences; 65% to 75% were observed only once. The top ten constitute about 3.9% of the sample.

CD4+CD45RO+CD25- cells were isolated as memory CD4+ T cells. Tregs, naive and memory CD4+ T cells from tumor, blood and ipsilateral draining lymph nodes of five breast cancer patients underwent full-length TCR alpha and beta sequencing. Tumor tissue and lymph nodes obtained from ipsilateral axillary dissection were perfused with PBS, minced and then digested with collagenase I and hyaluronidase. Ficoll density gradient centrifugation was used to isolate mononuclear cells from either lymph nodes or roughly 50 ml of peripheral blood. FACS confirmed that the sorted cell populations were more than 90% pure. The sample taken for sequencing was memory CD4+ T cells sorted from a lymph node. The sample's cell subset or site label, decoded: memory CD4+ T cells, CD4+CD45RO+CD25-. The TCR sequence derives from a female donor with breast cancer.

The DNA reads TGCAGTGCTAGAGATCCAGAACAGGCTAACTATGGCTACACCTTC. Its coded protein is CSARDPEQANYGYTF. The chain employs TRBV20-1 and TRBJ1-2, with TRBD1 tentatively as D gene (5 bases match). The germline ends are 11 bases apart after V is trimmed by 0 bases and J by 0 bases. The CDR3, cysteine through phenylalanine, is 15 amino acids long. Only the CDR3 region is kept as DNA, spanning 45 bases read in frame from base 1. Reading the germline V gene (reference sequence) gives CDR1 DFQATT and CDR2 SNEGSKA.